The subject of this entry is one T cell receptor beta chain. The antigen is unknown. The method was immunoSEQ multiplex PCR; TCRdb's version includes in-frame clones alone and lacks a portion of them. Seen here are more than 70,000 clones, roughly 91% observed once, and the top ten hold less than 3.5%. CDR1 MNHEY and CDR2 SVGAGI come from the germline V gene. CDR3 length: 14 residues. Trimming at V came to 8 bases and at J to 7 bases, leaving 6 bases not matched to a gene. The sample originates from a study of PD-L1 blockade in urothelial cancer. Whole-study context: The patients first took atezolizumab in 2014, receiving 1,200 mg intravenously every 3 weeks. A median blood sample held about 140,000 T cells and 75,000 to 85,000 unique TCRs. Study observations and caveats: Survival was better when pretreatment blood TCR clonality fell below the median.

This chain connects TRBV6-5 to TRBJ1-5; TRBD1 matches at 12 bases. This sample comprised PBMCs, obtained around atezolizumab (anti-PD-L1) treatment. The source of this sequence is a man in his fifties or sixties with urothelial cancer. CDR3: CASGGGQGAQPQHF. The CDR3 nucleotides read TGTGCCAGCGGGGGGGGACAGGGGGCACAGCCCCAGCATTTT.